The present T cell receptor (beta chain) was sequenced within a study of blood T cells in healthy people across ages. Study overall: Template-switching capture recovered about one barcoded beta molecule per two T cells.

A J-beta primer mix and a sample-barcoded 5' primer were used in a second PCR of roughly 6 to 12 cycles. TCRdb used MiXCR to reprocess the 5' RACE reads, holding one entry per CDR3 protein. This sample has nearly 800,000 distinct CDR3 sequences, with approximately 25% found just once. Healthy Caucasian individuals from Russia aged about 6 to 90 were enrolled as donors. These data are also associated with another study on T cells of mothers and their children. That source notes: The study sampled three healthy Caucasian mothers and their six children.

The sequence was collected from a boy between 10 and 17 years old in good health. Sample: blood.

CDR3 region: CSADRLAAHTYEQYF. CDR3 nucleotides: TGCAGTGCGGACCGGCTAGCGGCCCACACTTACGAGCAGTACTTC. The V gene is TRBV20-1, the J gene TRBJ2-7; 7 bases are a match to TRBD2. Per the germline V gene, CDR1 is DFQATT and CDR2 is SNEGSKA (reference sequence). The CDR3 is 15 amino acids. The junction had 15 bases not matched to a gene; V was cut back by 6 bases and J by 4 bases.